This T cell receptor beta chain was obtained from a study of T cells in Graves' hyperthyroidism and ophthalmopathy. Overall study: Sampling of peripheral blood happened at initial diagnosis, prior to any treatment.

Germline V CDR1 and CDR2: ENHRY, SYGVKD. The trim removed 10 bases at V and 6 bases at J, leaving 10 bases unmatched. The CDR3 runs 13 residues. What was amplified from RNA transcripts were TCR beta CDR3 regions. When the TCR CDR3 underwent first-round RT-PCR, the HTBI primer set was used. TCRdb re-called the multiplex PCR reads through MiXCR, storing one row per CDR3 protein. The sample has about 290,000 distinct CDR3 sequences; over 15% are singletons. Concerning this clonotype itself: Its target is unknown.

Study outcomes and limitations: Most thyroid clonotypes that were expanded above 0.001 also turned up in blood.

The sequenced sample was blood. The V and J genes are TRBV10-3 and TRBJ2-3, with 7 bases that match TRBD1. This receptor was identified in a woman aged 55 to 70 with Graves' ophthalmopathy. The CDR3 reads CASRRKQGDTQYF. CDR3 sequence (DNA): TGTGCCAGCAGGAGAAAACAGGGGGATACGCAGTATTTT.